The rows below give T cell receptor beta chains drawn from one sample of a study of CD8+CD57+ T cells in acquired aplastic anemia. TCRdb re-called the reads with MiXCR, one entry per CDR3 protein. Of roughly 160,000 distinct CDR3 sequences listed, around 48% are singletons. Sequencing input: sorted CD4+, CD8+, or CD8+CD57+ T cells (not recorded which) from PBMCs. These TCRs come from a human donor with aplastic anemia. Both conserved end residues are part of each CDR3. A D gene is named only where the DNA matches it firmly. A row's size may be missing; if present it is once, few, many or a size class.

>NA|TRBV7-2|TRBJ2-5|TRBD1
TGTGCCAGCAGCTCCACCGGGACAGGGTTGGAGACCCAGTACTTC
CASSSTGTGLETQYF
>NA|TRBV19|TRBJ2-7|NA
TGTGCCAGTAGTATTCTAAGGGGCTACGAGCAGTACTTC
CASSILRGYEQYF
>few|TRBV5-1|TRBJ2-7|NA
TGCGCCAGCAGCTTTGCCGGGGGGCCTGGTCTTGGCGAGCAGTACTTC
CASSFAGGPGLGEQYF
>many|TRBV7-2|TRBJ2-6|NA
TGTGCCACCGACAGCTCTGGGGCCAACGTCCTGACTTTC
CATDSSGANVLTF
>NA|TRBV9|TRBJ2-7|NA
TGTGCCAGCAGCGTAGCAGGGCGGGGAACCTACGAGCAGTACTTC
CASSVAGRGTYEQYF
>many|TRBV9|TRBJ2-5|TRBD1
TGTGCCAGCAGCGTAGCTACAGGGGGCGGTGAGGAGACCCAGTACTTC
CASSVATGGGEETQYF
>many|TRBV9|TRBJ1-2|NA
TGTGCCAGCAGCGAAACCTCTCGTGGCTACACCTTC
CASSETSRGYTF
>many|TRBV20-1|TRBJ2-1|TRBD2
TGCAGTGCTACCCCGCTAGCGGGAAGGGGCAATGAGCAGTTCTTC
CSATPLAGRGNEQFF
>NA|TRBV2|TRBJ2-2|NA
TGTGCCAGCCGACTAGGGCAGGTGTACACCGGGGAGCTGTTTTTT
CASRLGQVYTGELFF
>many|TRBV20-1|TRBJ1-4|TRBD1
TGCAGTGCCCCCGACAGGGGAGCAACTAATGAAAAACTGTTTTTT
CSAPDRGATNEKLFF
>many|TRBV7-8|TRBJ1-5|NA
TGTGCCAGCAGCTTAGCGAGTAGGGACCGAAGAGGTGGTCAGCCCCAGCATTTT
CASSLASRDRRGGQPQHF
>NA|TRBV20-1|TRBJ1-5|NA
TGCAGTGCTAGAGACGAAGGAGGGTCGGAGCAGCCCCAGCATTTT
CSARDEGGSEQPQHF
>many|TRBV6-2/TRBV6-3|TRBJ2-1|NA
TGTGCCAGCAGTACGGACTCATACAATGAGCAGTTCTTC
CASSTDSYNEQFF
>NA|TRBV20-1|TRBJ1-1|NA
TGCAGTGCTATGGCAGACAGCAACACTGAAGCTTTCTTT
CSAMADSNTEAFF
>few|TRBV15|TRBJ1-2|NA
TGTGCCACCAGCACCTTACTAGACGGCTACACCTTC
CATSTLLDGYTF
>NA|TRBV14|TRBJ2-5|NA
TGTGCCAGCAGCCGGGCGGTCGTGGAGACCCAGTACTTC
CASSRAVVETQYF
>NA|TRBV5-6|TRBJ1-2|TRBD1
TGTGCCAGCAGGGTGGACAGGGGGCTTTATGGCTACACCTTC
CASRVDRGLYGYTF
>NA|TRBV20-1|TRBJ2-5|NA
TGCAGTGCTAGGTTGAGTCAAGAGACCCAGTACTTC
CSARLSQETQYF
>NA|TRBV5-5|TRBJ1-2|NA
TGTGCCAGCAGCCCCCCCGGGGATTCCCCCTTCTTATTC
CASSPPGDSPFLF
>many|TRBV7-9|TRBJ2-1|NA
TGTGCCAGCAGCGTCGGGAGTGGCTCCTACAATGAGCAGTTCTTC
CASSVGSGSYNEQFF
>NA|TRBV2|TRBJ1-1|TRBD1
TGTGCCAGCAAGAGGCTGGGGACAGGGGGCCTCGACACTGAAGCTTTCTTT
CASKRLGTGGLDTEAFF
>many|TRBV9|TRBJ2-7|NA
TGTGCCAGCAGCACTAACCGGGACCCGTCCTACGAGCAGTACTTC
CASSTNRDPSYEQYF
>many|TRBV4-3|TRBJ2-7|NA
TGCGCCAGCAGCCAAGTAGTACGCGGCGAGCAGTACTTC
CASSQVVRGEQYF
>many|TRBV7-3|TRBJ2-5|TRBD1
TGTGCCAGCAGTTTTACCGGGACAGCTAAAGAGACCCAGTACTTC
CASSFTGTAKETQYF
>NA|TRBV20-1|TRBJ2-5|TRBD2
TGCAGTGCTACTCGACTAGCGGGGGCAGAGACCCAGTACTTC
CSATRLAGAETQYF
>many|TRBV27|TRBJ1-1|NA
TGTGCCAGCAGTTCCCAGCGAGGGACTGAAGCTTTCTTT
CASSSQRGTEAFF
>NA|TRBV7-2|TRBJ2-7|NA
TGCGCCAGCAGCCATGACGACAGCTACGAGCAGTACTTC
CASSHDDSYEQYF
>NA|TRBV29-1|TRBJ2-7|TRBD1
TGCAGCGTCGTCGGACAGGGATCCTACGAGCAGTACTTC
CSVVGQGSYEQYF
>once|TRBV20-1|TRBJ1-6|NA
TGCAGTGCTCAACCCAGGGGTACGTCCTATAATTCACCCCTCCACTTT
CSAQPRGTSYNSPLHF
>NA|TRBV24-1|TRBJ1-4|NA
TGTGCCAGCAGTTACTCCGGGACCCTAAGGGCTAATGAAAAACTGTTTTTT
CASSYSGTLRANEKLFF
>few|TRBV18|TRBJ1-2|TRBD1
TGTGCCAGCTCACCAGGACAGGGTGACTATGGCTACACCTTC
CASSPGQGDYGYTF
>many|TRBV18|TRBJ2-1|NA
TGTGCCAGCTCACCACAGGGGTACAATGAGCAGTTCTTC
CASSPQGYNEQFF
>NA|TRBV7-3|TRBJ2-7|NA
TGTGCCAGCAGCGACATTAACGAGCAGTACTTC
CASSDINEQYF
>NA|TRBV20-1|TRBJ2-7|NA
TGCAGTGCTAGGGGGGCGGGAGTGAGGGGAAACGAGCAGTACTTC
CSARGAGVRGNEQYF
>NA|TRBV7-6|TRBJ2-7|NA
TGTGCCAGCAGCTTAGCGGTCGCCTACGAGCAGTACTTC
CASSLAVAYEQYF
>NA|TRBV11-2|TRBJ2-7|NA
TGTGCCAGCAGCTCCATCCGGAACTTTTACGAGCAGTACTTC
CASSSIRNFYEQYF
>many|TRBV6-1|TRBJ1-2|NA
TGTGCCAGCCAGTTGGGCCATGGCTACACCTTC
CASQLGHGYTF
>many|TRBV14|TRBJ2-6|NA
TGTGCCAGCAGCCAAGATTTGGGGGCTGGGGCCAACGTCCTGACTTTC
CASSQDLGAGANVLTF
>NA|TRBV7-3|TRBJ2-5|NA
TGTGCCAGCAGCTTTGGTGGACAAGAGACCCAGTACTTC
CASSFGGQETQYF
>many|TRBV20-1|TRBJ2-3|NA
TGCAGTGCTGGAAGAAGGGAGTCAGATACGCAGTATTTT
CSAGRRESDTQYF
>many|TRBV7-3|TRBJ1-5|NA
TGTGCCAGCAGCCTTTCCACAGGTCAGCCCCAGCATTTT
CASSLSTGQPQHF
>NA|TRBV27|TRBJ2-2|TRBD1
TGTGCCAGCAGTTTTAGGGGGCTGAGCACCGGGGAGCTGTTTTTT
CASSFRGLSTGELFF
>once|TRBV2|TRBJ2-1|NA
TGTGCCAGCAGCTTAACAGGGATTCATGAGCAGTTCTTC
CASSLTGIHEQFF
>NA|TRBV30|TRBJ2-5|NA
TGTGCCTGGACCTCCGGGGGCATCCCGTACTTC
CAWTSGGIPYF
>many|TRBV11-2|TRBJ1-6|NA
TGTGCCAGCAGCTCCCTCCGTGCGGGCGCCGGGCGGCGACCCCTCCACTTT
CASSSLRAGAGRRPLHF
>few|TRBV29-1|TRBJ2-7|NA
TGCAGCGCCATAGTGATGGTCGAGCAGTACTTC
CSAIVMVEQYF
>NA|TRBV29-1|TRBJ2-1|TRBD1
TGCAGCGTTGAGGTAGGGGGCACTTTCGGTGAGCAGTTCTTC
CSVEVGGTFGEQFF